A selection of T cell receptor beta chains follows, all from one sample in a study of identical twins. Each CDR3 protein gets one entry after TCRdb re-called the 5' RACE reads with MiXCR. Here the sample spans approximately 470,000 distinct CDR3 sequences, more than 13% being singletons. These data are also associated with another study on yellow fever vaccine responses in identical twins.

Sequences were obtained from CD4+ T cells sorted from blood. These receptors were obtained from a woman aged 18-29 years in good health. Both conserved end residues are part of each CDR3. Fields, in order: D gene, J gene, CDR3 length, clone size, V gene, CDR3 DNA, CDR3 protein. The D gene is left open where the match is weak. Size is stated for part of the rows, as once, few or many counts, or as a class when the clone is expanded.

TRBD1 TRBJ2-3 16 few TRBV4-3 TGCGCCAGCAGCCACCAGGGGACAGGGGCCACAGATACGCAGTATTTT CASSHQGTGATDTQYF
TRBD1 TRBJ2-2 17 few TRBV6-2/TRBV6-3 TGTGCCACCGGTATTCTACGACAGGGCGCGAACACCGGGGAGCTGTTTTTT CATGILRQGANTGELFF
- TRBJ1-1 12 few TRBV11-2 TGTGCCAGCAGGAACACAGAGGGCCGGGCTTTCTTT CASRNTEGRAFF
TRBD1 TRBJ2-5 16 - TRBV25-1 TGTGCCAGCAGTGGAAGGGGACAGCCGTACCAAGAGACCCAGTACTTC CASSGRGQPYQETQYF
TRBD1 TRBJ1-1 14 - TRBV10-3 TGTGCCATCAGGCCGACAGGGTTGAACACTGAAGCTTTCTTT CAIRPTGLNTEAFF
TRBD2 TRBJ2-3 18 few TRBV11-2 TGTGCCAGCAGCTTAACCCCGGGACTAGCGGGAGTAACAGATACGCAGTATTTT CASSLTPGLAGVTDTQYF
TRBD2 TRBJ2-1 16 many TRBV12-3/TRBV12-4 TGTGCCAGCAGACAAGGGACTAGCGGGAGTCGGAATGAGCAGTTCTTC CASRQGTSGSRNEQFF
TRBD1 TRBJ2-7 14 few TRBV6-5 TGTGCCAGCAGTTACCAAGGACAGGTCTACGAGCAGTACTTC CASSYQGQVYEQYF
TRBD2 TRBJ2-1 15 - TRBV7-9 TGTGCCAGCAGCTTAGGCGGGAGGGCCAACAATGAGCAGTTCTTC CASSLGGRANNEQFF
- TRBJ2-7 12 - TRBV29-1 TGCAGCGCCGTCGGACAGTCCTACGAGCAGTACTTC CSAVGQSYEQYF
TRBD2 TRBJ2-1 18 - TRBV28 TGTGCCAGCAGTTCCGGGACTAGCGGGAGAAGACGCTACAATGAGCAGTTCTTC CASSSGTSGRRRYNEQFF
- TRBJ2-7 14 - TRBV24-1 TGTGCCACCAGTGATCGGGGACGGGGAACGGGGCAGTACTTC CATSDRGRGTGQYF
- TRBJ2-3 13 few TRBV20-1 TGCAGTGCTAGAGGGATTAGCACAGATACGCAGTATTTT CSARGISTDTQYF
- TRBJ2-1 13 - TRBV20-1 TGCAGTGCTAGAGACTGGCTGATCAATGAGCAGTTCTTC CSARDWLINEQFF
- TRBJ1-1 10 many TRBV29-1 TGCAGCGTCGACAGATCTGAAGCTTTCTTT CSVDRSEAFF
- TRBJ2-7 14 few TRBV7-2 TGTGCCAGCAGACCTTCGGGGGCCTCCTACGAGCAGTACTTC CASRPSGASYEQYF
- TRBJ2-6 15 - TRBV4-3 TGCGCCAGCAGCCAAGAAGGGACAGCGGGCAACGTCCTGACTTTC CASSQEGTAGNVLTF
TRBD2 TRBJ2-4 19 few TRBV6-2/TRBV6-3 TGTGCCAGCAGTAACCCTCTAGCGGAGGTCGCAGTGACCAAAAACATTCAGTACTTC CASSNPLAEVAVTKNIQYF
- TRBJ2-2 16 - TRBV20-1 TGCAGTGCTAGAGTCCCCGGGACTCCGAACACCGGGGAGCTGTTTTTT CSARVPGTPNTGELFF
TRBD2 TRBJ2-5 15 - TRBV11-3 TGTGCCAGCAGTTTAAAAGCCGGGGGGGGAAAGACCCAGTACTTC CASSLKAGGGKTQYF
- TRBJ2-2 15 - TRBV11-2 TGTGCCAGCAGCCCGAGTGGGGGGCGAGCCGGGGAGCTGTTTTTT CASSPSGGRAGELFF
TRBD2 TRBJ2-5 16 few TRBV7-2 TGTGCCAGCAGCCCGGGGGGGAGGGTTGGGCAAGAGACCCAGTACTTC CASSPGGRVGQETQYF
TRBD2 TRBJ2-7 15 - TRBV28 TGTGCCAGCAGTTCTCGCGGCCTAGCGGTCTACGAGCAGTACTTC CASSSRGLAVYEQYF
TRBD1 TRBJ2-5 14 - TRBV7-9 TGTGCCAGCAGACCCGGGACAGTAGGGGAGACCCAGTACTTC CASRPGTVGETQYF
TRBD2 TRBJ2-7 15 - TRBV5-1 TGCGCCAGCAGCTTGGGGACTAGCGGTGGACCCGAGCAGTACTTC CASSLGTSGGPEQYF
- TRBJ1-1 16 few TRBV5-6 TGTGCCAGCAGCTTAGGGCTACAGCAAAAGAACACTGAAGCTTTCTTT CASSLGLQQKNTEAFF
- TRBJ2-3 14 many TRBV5-1 TGTGCCAGCAGCTTGCTAGCAGGAGGAGATACGCAGTATTTT CASSLLAGGDTQYF
- TRBJ1-1 14 few TRBV25-1 TGTGCCAGCAGTGAATTAGGGAAGGGGTTCGAAGCTTTCTTT CASSELGKGFEAFF
- TRBJ2-3 16 few TRBV18 TGTGCCAGCTCTTTGACGGACAGTCCTAGCACAGATACGCAGTATTTT CASSLTDSPSTDTQYF
- TRBJ2-3 15 few TRBV24-1 TGTGCCACCAGTGATCTACAGGGTGGCACAGATACGCAGTATTTT CATSDLQGGTDTQYF
TRBD1 TRBJ1-1 15 - TRBV20-1 TGCAGTGCTAGACCGGGACAGGGGAAGAACACTGAAGCTTTCTTT CSARPGQGKNTEAFF
- TRBJ2-5 13 - TRBV6-1 TGTGCCAGCAGCGCCCTGACTAGGGAGACCCAGTACTTC CASSALTRETQYF
- TRBJ2-4 14 - TRBV24-1 TGTGCCACCAGTGAAGAGGGCCCTCTGAACATTCAGTACTTC CATSEEGPLNIQYF
- TRBJ2-7 14 many TRBV28 TGTGCCAGCAGTACCGGGACGGCTAACTACGAGCAGTACTTC CASSTGTANYEQYF
- TRBJ2-2 14 - TRBV6-1 TGTGCCAGCAGGGGGGCAGGGGTCACCGGGGAGCTGTTTTTT CASRGAGVTGELFF
- TRBJ2-2 16 - TRBV19 TGTGCCAGTAGTAGGAGCGGGTTAGCGAACACCGGGGAGCTGTTTTTT CASSRSGLANTGELFF
- TRBJ2-2 14 few TRBV20-1 TGCAGTGCTAGAGATAGGGAACGTACCGGGGAGCTGTTTTTT CSARDRERTGELFF
- TRBJ1-2 11 - TRBV10-3 TGTGCCCTAAAGGGACCCTATGGCTACACCTTC CALKGPYGYTF
- TRBJ2-3 11 - TRBV30 TGTGCCTGGATGGTCGTCGATACGCAGTATTTT CAWMVVDTQYF
TRBD2 TRBJ2-1 14 few TRBV20-1 TGCAGTGCTAGATCGGGACTAGCGAGGGATGAGCAGTTCTTC CSARSGLARDEQFF
TRBD2 TRBJ2-5 16 few TRBV7-4 TGTGCCAGCAGCCCTACTAGCGGGTGGTACCAAGAGACCCAGTACTTC CASSPTSGWYQETQYF
- TRBJ1-5 15 few TRBV6-5 TGTGCCAGCAGCTACCATCGGCAGGGCAATCAGCCCCAGCATTTT CASSYHRQGNQPQHF
- TRBJ2-1 14 few TRBV12-3/TRBV12-4 TGTGCCAGCAGCCCCACCGACAGGTACAATGAGCAGTTCTTC CASSPTDRYNEQFF
- TRBJ1-2 13 few TRBV29-1 TGCAGCGCCGAGACAGCGAGTAACTATGGCTACACCTTC CSAETASNYGYTF
- TRBJ2-7 11 - TRBV7-2 TGTGCCAGCAGCTTCGGGTTGGAGCAGTACTTC CASSFGLEQYF
- TRBJ2-1 15 - TRBV10-3 TGTGCCATCAAAGGCCGCGAGAGCTCCTACAATGAGCAGTTCTTC CAIKGRESSYNEQFF
- TRBJ2-1 17 few TRBV6-5 TGTGCCAGCAGTTACTCGGGGATCGGGTACTCCTACAATGAGCAGTTCTTC CASSYSGIGYSYNEQFF
TRBD1 TRBJ2-4 15 many TRBV11-2 TGTGCCAGCAGCCCGGGACAGGGGGCGTTTAACATTCAGTACTTC CASSPGQGAFNIQYF
- TRBJ2-2 13 - TRBV7-9 TGTGCCAGCAGCTTTGGTGGGGACGGGGAGCTGTTTTTT CASSFGGDGELFF
TRBD2 TRBJ2-2 20 - TRBV3-1 TGTGCCACCACCCAAGATCTATGGCTAGCGGGAGTTGGTAGCACCGGGGAGCTGTTTTTT CATTQDLWLAGVGSTGELFF
TRBD2 TRBJ2-7 16 few TRBV28 TGTGCCAGCAGTTTCGCCGCTAGCGGGAGTATGTACGAGCAGTACTTC CASSFAASGSMYEQYF
- TRBJ2-6 17 - TRBV25-1 TGTGCCAGCAGTGAAACCACAGCTAGCTCTGGGGCCAACGTCCTGACTTTC CASSETTASSGANVLTF